This entry lists 19 T cell receptor beta chains sequenced from one sample in a study of cytomegalovirus exposure and HLA in healthy donors. Researchers ran the PCR with 60 Vbeta and 13 Jbeta primers. Measured with immunoSEQ multiplex PCR; TCRdb has only the in-frame clones, and not every one. The sample consists of under 200,000 clones, roughly 80% of them appearing once. Source material: PBMCs. Receptor source: a girl between 10 and 17 years old in good health and CMV-seropositive.

The chain joins TRBV28 to TRBJ1-1; no firm D call. The CDR3 totals 12 residues. From germline, CDR1 is MDHEN and CDR2 SYDVKM. Trimming removed 6 bases at V and 7 bases at J, with 12 bases between. The CDR3 sequence is CASSAMSREAFF. In DNA form, the CDR3 reads TGTGCCAGCAGCGCTATGTCCCGTGAAGCTTTCTTT.

The chain employs TRBV9 and TRBJ1-2; TRBD1 is a possible D gene (5 bases). V lost 0 bases, J lost 0 bases, and 9 bases lay in between. CDR1 is SGDLS, CDR2 YYNGEE, per germline. The CDR3 contains 15 residues. Here the CDR3 DNA reads TGTGCCAGCAGCGTAGCGGACAATCCTAACTATGGCTACACCTTC. Translated: CASSVADNPNYGYTF.

CDR3: CASSEDRGNEKLFF. CDR3 DNA: TGTGCCAGCTCAGAGGACAGGGGGAATGAAAAACTGTTTTTT. The chain has TRBV18 and TRBJ1-4; 10 bases fit TRBD1. The CDR3 is 14 amino acids. The germline V gene has CDR1 KGHSH and CDR2 LQKENI. V dropped 5 bases and J dropped 5; count of bases not matched to a gene: 2.

CDR3 sequence: CASSLETGGWSEQYF. CDR3 coding DNA: TGTGCCAGCAGCTTAGAGACAGGGGGCTGGAGCGAGCAGTACTTC. This rearrangement joins TRBV7-6 to TRBJ2-7; 10 bases agree with TRBD1. The germline gives CDR1 SGHVS, CDR2 FNYEAQ. The junction had 6 bases not matched to a gene; V was cut back by 1 base and J by 6 bases. The length of the CDR3 is 15 residues.

This clone was found a few times. This chain uses TRBV13 with TRBJ1-3; D gene uncertain. The CDR3 runs to 21 residues. Germline CDR1 reads PRHDT; CDR2 reads FYEKMQ (reference sequence). V gave up 2 bases and J gave up 0 bases, with 26 bases separating them. The CDR3 DNA reads as TGTGCCAGCAGCTTATCCACTGGACTCACCCTCGTTCATGACTCTGGAAACACCATATATTTT. Translation: CASSLSTGLTLVHDSGNTIYF.

This sequence joins TRBV30 and TRBJ1-2, with TRBD1 as a possible D gene (6 bases). Germline V gene data show CDR1 as GTSNPN and CDR2 as SVGIG (reference sequence). V was cut by 5 bases and J by 3 bases, with 16 bases left in between. The CDR3 runs 14 residues. The CDR3 sequence is CAWVQRGADYGYTF. The CDR3 nucleotides are TGTGCCTGGGTGCAACGGGGGGCGGACTATGGCTACACCTTC.

The chain recombines TRBV28 with TRBJ1-2; the match to TRBD1 covers 8 bases. J gave up 4 bases and V 6 bases, and 7 bases lay outside the gene matches. In germline, CDR1 is MDHEN, CDR2 SYDVKM. CDR3 length equals 14 residues. The CDR3 spells CASRSTGVLYGYTF. CDR3 DNA: TGTGCCAGCAGGTCGACAGGGGTCCTCTATGGCTACACCTTC.

J is TRBJ2-1 and V is TRBV30, with a possible D match to TRBD2 (6 bases). This CDR3 is 14 amino acids long. The germline gives CDR1 GTSNPN, CDR2 SVGIG (reference sequence). V dropped 4 bases and J dropped 2 bases, with 12 bases sitting between them. Here the CDR3 reads CAWIRGTPYNEQFF. Here the CDR3 DNA reads TGTGCCTGGATTCGGGGGACTCCCTACAATGAGCAGTTCTTC.

The chain combines TRBV7-2 with TRBJ2-5; D not certain. The germline V gene encodes CDR1 SGHTA and CDR2 FQGNSA. Trimming cost V 4 bases and J 2 bases, with 8 bases left between them. This CDR3 has 13 residues. This chain's CDR3 is CASSSDLQETQYF. The CDR3 bases are TGTGCCAGCAGCTCCGACTTACAAGAGACCCAGTACTTC.

This clone was recorded once. The chain combines TRBV5-4 with TRBJ2-1; 8 bases match TRBD2. The CDR3 totals 16 residues. Germline CDR1 SGHNT, CDR2 YYREEE (reference sequence). The V segment lost 0 bases and the J segment 8 bases; nucleotides outside the gene matches: 10. The CDR3 DNA reads as TGTGCCAGCAGCTTGGCCCTTGGCGGGAGGCGCGATGAGCAGTTCTTC. Translation gives CASSLALGGRRDEQFF.

The V gene is TRBV5-1, the J gene TRBJ2-1; 12 bases fit TRBD2. CDR1 is SGHRS and CDR2 is YFSETQ in the germline V gene. The CDR3 extends over 18 amino acids. V was pared by 1 base and J by 3 bases, with 8 bases of the junction left unmatched. CDR3 protein: CASSLREASGRVYNEQFF. As DNA, the CDR3 is TGCGCCAGCAGCTTGAGGGAAGCTAGCGGGAGGGTCTACAATGAGCAGTTCTTC.

Note on this clone: Additional DNA sequences in this sample encode the identical CDR3. The chain links TRBV6-6 to TRBJ2-7; TRBD2 agrees at 10 bases. CDR1 is MNHNY and CDR2 is SVGAGI in the germline V gene (reference sequence). The CDR3 contains 13 residues. With V trimmed by 6 bases and J by 7 bases, 6 bases remained unmatched. This chain's CDR3 is CASRTSGNYEQYF. CDR3 coding DNA: TGTGCCAGCAGAACTAGCGGGAATTATGAGCAGTACTTC.

V and J are TRBV4-3 and TRBJ1-1; D may be TRBD1 (5 bases). The CDR3 totals 14 residues. V was trimmed by 4 bases and J by 4 bases, leaving 13 bases between them. The germline V gene encodes CDR1 LGHNA and CDR2 YSLEER. CDR3 amino acids: CASSRVEGSTEAFF. In nucleotides, the CDR3 is TGCGCCAGCAGCCGAGTGGAGGGGAGCACTGAAGCTTTCTTT.

V is TRBV28 and J is TRBJ2-4; weak D call: TRBD1 (5 bases). Looked up from germline, CDR1 is MDHEN and CDR2 is SYDVKM. Trimming took off 1 base at V and 8 bases at J, with 21 bases between the two ends. The CDR3 spans 17 residues. The CDR3 loop is CASSLFGESSEGDIQYF. CDR3 nucleotides: TGTGCCAGCAGTTTATTCGGTGAGTCCTCCGAAGGGGACATTCAGTACTTC.

This clone showed up just a few times. This chain uses TRBV15 with TRBJ2-7, with a possible D match to TRBD2 (5 bases). From germline, CDR1 is LNHNV and CDR2 YYDKDF (reference sequence). V gave up 0 bases and J gave up 3 bases, with 12 bases separating them. The length of the CDR3 is 15 residues. CDR3 in amino acids: CATSRESPGDYEQYF. The DNA for the CDR3 is TGTGCCACCAGCAGAGAATCCCCCGGGGACTACGAGCAGTACTTC.

This clone was detected a few times. The CDR3 region has the DNA TGTGCCAGCAGCCACGGACAGGGCTTTGACTATGGCTACACCTTC. Translating gives CASSHGQGFDYGYTF. The chain recombines TRBV4-2 with TRBJ1-2; 8 nucleotides agree with TRBD1. V lost 3 bases, J lost 3 bases, and 6 bases stayed unmatched. CDR3 length equals 15 residues. The germline V gene encodes CDR1 LGHNA and CDR2 YNFKEQ.

The rearrangement uses TRBV18 and TRBJ2-7; 11 bases fit TRBD2. Germline V gene lookup returns CDR1 KGHSH and CDR2 LQKENI. The V and J ends lost 3 bases and 1 base, in that order; junction bases with no gene match: 5. CDR3 length: 16 amino acids. The CDR3 sequence: CASSPPSGGRSYEQYF. The CDR3 region has the DNA TGTGCCAGCTCACCCCCTAGCGGGGGGAGATCCTACGAGCAGTACTTC.

The chain combines TRBV28 with TRBJ1-5, with D hard to call. The CDR3 runs to 14 residues. Germline V gene data show CDR1 as MDHEN and CDR2 as SYDVKM. V dropped 10 bases and J dropped 0 bases, with 13 bases sitting between them. As DNA, the CDR3 is TGTGCCACCATCAGACTCCCTAGCAATCAGCCCCAGCATTTT. This translates into CATIRLPSNQPQHF.

The gene calls are TRBV5-4 and TRBJ2-1; D is perhaps TRBD2 (6 bases). The V end was cut by 0 bases, the J end by 0 bases, with 10 bases between. The CDR3 runs 16 residues. Per germline, CDR1 SGHNT and CDR2 YYREEE (reference sequence). Written as DNA, the CDR3 is TGTGCCAGCAGCTTGGCGGGCGGGACCTCCTACAATGAGCAGTTCTTC. Translating gives CASSLAGGTSYNEQFF.